Sequencing of this T cell receptor (beta chain) was carried out in a study of shared clonotypes between healthy human individuals. Findings and limits, study-wide: Clonotypes which were not shared had lower generation probabilities than clonotypes that all four donors shared.

A remark on this clone: Its antigen is still unknown.

CDR3 size: 13 residues. From germline, CDR1 is MDHEN and CDR2 SYDVKM. Trimming cost V 10 bases and J 2 bases, with 14 bases left between them. The genomic DNA of each subset was split evenly across several immunoSEQ plates. Generated by immunoSEQ multiplex PCR, the TCRdb table keeps only in-frame clones and is missing some. This table has a few million clones, more than 80% appearing once. The rearrangement uses TRBV28 and TRBJ1-1; a possible D gene is TRBD1 (6 bases). The sequenced sample was naive CD4+ T cells from PBMCs. Sample subset: CD45RA+ positively selected. The TCR sequence derives from a man younger than 30 in good health. Some clones in this sample may be carry-over from other donors' samples. CDR3 residues: CATVQGLNTEAFF. Written as DNA, the CDR3 is TGTGCCACCGTACAGGGCCTCAACACTGAAGCTTTCTTT.